Listed here are 7 T cell receptor beta chains from one sample, sequenced in a study of CD8 T cells in Susac syndrome. With random hexamers, reverse transcription was performed on roughly 0.5 to 1 ug of RNA. TCRdb fed the immunoSEQ multiplex PCR reads into MiXCR, producing one record per CDR3 protein. The sample consists of about 200,000 distinct CDR3 sequences, around 95% of them appearing once. Specimen: CD4+ T cells from PBMCs. Receptor source: a human donor with multiple sclerosis.

V gene TRBV29-1 combines with J gene TRBJ1-1; no firm D call. Germline V gene data show CDR1 as SQVTM and CDR2 as ANQGSEA. The CDR3 loop spans 12 amino acids. Deletions cut 5 bases from V and 3 bases from J, with 10 bases between. CDR3 coding DNA: TGCAGCGTTACTGGCCCGGACACTGAAGCTTTCTTT. Its translation: CSVTGPDTEAFF.

The chain carries TRBV7-9 and TRBJ2-3; 7 bases align to TRBD1. The V gene end was trimmed by 3 bases and the J gene end by 0 bases; junction bases not matched to a gene: 9. The germline CDR1 and CDR2 sequences are SEHNR and FQNEAQ (reference sequence). CDR3 length: 17 residues. The CDR3: CASSFSTGTASTDTQYF. The CDR3 DNA sequence: TGTGCCAGCAGCTTCTCTACCGGGACAGCTAGCACAGATACGCAGTATTTT.

This rearrangement joins TRBV27 to TRBJ1-2; no reliable D call. CDR1 and CDR2 from the germline V gene are MNHEY and SMNVEV (reference sequence). The CDR3 runs 13 residues. Between the trimmed V and J ends, which lost 5 bases and 7 bases, there was a span of 14 bases. CDR3 sequence reads: CASSPRGALGYTF. In DNA, the CDR3 is TGTGCCAGCAGTCCCCGAGGAGCGCTTGGCTACACCTTC.

CDR3 protein: CASSVEGSGWDTQYF. CDR3 DNA: TGTGCCAGCAGCGTAGAGGGGTCAGGGTGGGATACGCAGTATTTT. The genes are TRBV9 and TRBJ2-3; possible D gene TRBD1, 5 bases. In germline, CDR1 is SGDLS, CDR2 YYNGEE. V gave up 0 bases and J gave up 6 bases, with 14 bases separating them. The CDR3 totals 15 residues. Complete variable domain (other parts from reference TRBV9 and TRBJ2-3): DSGVTQTPKHLITATGQRVTLRCSPRSGDLSVYWYQQSLDQGLQFLIQYYNGEERAKGNILERFSAQQFPDLHSELNLSSLELGDSALYFCASSVEGSGWDTQYFGPGTRLTVL.

The rearrangement joins TRBV6-6 to TRBJ2-7; D tentatively fits TRBD1 or TRBD2 (6 bases each). The V end lost 6 bases, the J end lost 6 bases, and 12 bases lay between the germline ends. Per germline, CDR1 MNHNY and CDR2 SVGAGI (reference sequence). The CDR3 totals 12 residues. CDR3 sequence (DNA): TGTGCCAGCAGCAGTAGGGGGGCCGAGCAGTACGTC. As protein: CASSSRGAEQYV.

This sequence joins TRBV20-1 and TRBJ1-1, with TRBD1 matching over 11 bases. The germline CDR1 and CDR2 sequences are DFQATT and SNEGSKA (reference sequence). The CDR3 length is 16 residues. The V gene end was trimmed by 0 bases and the J gene end by 4 bases; junction bases not matched to a gene: 7. CDR3 residues: CSARDGTGGLGTEAFF. In DNA, the CDR3 is TGCAGTGCTAGAGATGGGACAGGGGGTTTGGGCACTGAAGCTTTCTTT.

This chain uses TRBV20-1 with TRBJ1-4; 7 bases are shared with TRBD1. The V gene's germline CDR1 is DFQATT and CDR2 SNEGSKA (reference sequence). V dropped 3 bases and J dropped 7; count of bases not matched to a gene: 17. The CDR3 has 17 residues. The CDR3 protein is CSARSLGGRQGGEKLFF. The CDR3 DNA reads TGCAGTGCTAGGTCCTTGGGAGGCAGACAGGGCGGTGAAAAACTGTTTTTT.